This TCR beta chain derives from a study of immune evolution from preneoplasia to lung adenocarcinoma. Germline V CDR1 and CDR2: LNHDA, SQIVND (reference sequence). There are 15 residues in the CDR3. V gave up 1 base and J gave up 0 bases; unmatched junction bases: 3. Study observations and caveats: Highest clonality occurred in KRAS-mutant, not EGFR-mutant or double wild-type, nodules.

For this clone: Its antigen is unidentified.

Here immunoSEQ multiplex PCR was the method, and the copy in TCRdb shows in-frame clones only, minus some. The profile shows 3,500 to 4,000 clones, 76% of them singletons. Sequencing was done on a sample of FFPE minimally invasive lung adenocarcinoma tissue. The receptor comes from a person aged 65 to 85 with lung adenocarcinoma. The chain recombines TRBV19 with TRBJ2-7, with 7 bases identical to TRBD2. The chain's CDR3 is CASSIVGGSSYEQYF. The DNA of the CDR3 is TGTGCCAGTAGTATAGTAGGCGGGAGCTCCTACGAGCAGTACTTC.